This TCR beta chain was documented in a study of T-cell reconstitution after alpha-beta-depleted transplantation in children (dated by TCRdb to about 2016). Study-level background: The study quantitatively tracked T-cell immune reconstitution after TCRalphabeta/CD19-depleted allogeneic hematopoietic cell transplantation in children using TCR repertoire profiling.

Library creation used PCR. TCRdb lists the instrument as Illumina HiSeq 2500. Molecular barcoding was employed in the preparation of TCR libraries, with unique molecular identifiers being used to normalize TCRbeta repertoire quantification. The public sequencing data were trimmed at Q25 with fastp and processed into clonotypes with MiXCR by TCRdb, which kept only in-frame beta chains. A single entry per CDR3 protein holds the most common genes and DNA from its merged rows. The sample table lists hundreds of thousands of distinct CDR3 sequences, roughly 15% of them with a count of one. The top ten hold 0.9% to 1.2% of the sample. V loses 6 bases, J loses 5 bases, and the germline ends lie 7 bases apart. For CDR1 and CDR2, the germline V gene lists ENHRY and SYGVKD. The CDR3 goes from the cysteine to the phenylalanine over 11 residues. Just the 33-base CDR3 DNA is kept, in frame starting at base 1. Ten or more counts support this clonotype. The antigen it binds to is not known. Base-call qualities are not available, and no considerably larger clone is one nucleotide away.

The material was PBMCs from the stem cell graft donor, obtained from the stem cell graft. The chain is encoded by TRBV10-3 joined to TRBJ2-5; the D gene assignment is ambiguous. The sequence derives from a human donor who donated a stem cell graft to a child with acute myeloid leukemia. The CDR3 is CAISPGETQYF. In nucleotides, the sequence is TGTGCCATCAGCCCCGGCGAGACCCAGTACTTC.